This T cell receptor (beta chain) was sequenced in a study of blood T cells in healthy people across ages. Study-wide points: Strong correlation existed between TCR beta diversity and naive T cell percentage. Fewer expanded clones and more diversity marked long-lived versus aged donors.

A remark on this clonotype: Its antigen is undetermined.

A second PCR, run for about 7 to 12 cycles, used a sample-barcoded 5' primer plus a J-beta primer mix. Every single cDNA molecule received a tag from a template-switch adaptor with 12 random nucleotides. TCRdb recomputed calls from the 5' RACE reads with MiXCR, one row per CDR3 protein. Here the sample spans about 900,000 distinct CDR3 sequences, 55% to 65% being singletons. Sample: blood. This receptor was taken from a man aged 25-40 years in good health.

Here the CDR3 reads CASMGVLNTGELFF. The CDR3 DNA reads as TGCGCCAGCATGGGAGTCCTAAACACCGGGGAGCTGTTTTTT. This sequence joins TRBV5-1 and TRBJ2-2; D possibly corresponds to TRBD2 (5 bases). CDR1 SGHRS and CDR2 YFSETQ come from the germline V gene. The CDR3 is 14 residues long. V lost 6 bases, J lost 2 bases, and 11 bases lay in between.